This T cell receptor (beta chain) appears in the sequencing data of a study of blood T cell repertoires in COVID-19. For the study at large: Both acute and convalescent COVID-19 samples were obtained from the United States, Italy and Spain. Sample material is recorded as cDNA or gDNA derived from T cells, B-cell-depleted T cells, or PBMCs.

This clone was detected only a few times. In germline, CDR1 is LNHDA, CDR2 SQIVND (reference sequence). The ends lost 2 bases at V and 10 bases at J; junction bases unmatched: 5. The CDR3 is 13 amino acids. This table comes from immunoSEQ multiplex PCR, and its TCRdb copy is limited to in-frame clones, with some not included. The sample shows approximately 290,000 clones, more than 85% of them seen only once. Sequenced: peripheral blood. The chain is built from TRBV19 and TRBJ2-1; TRBD2 matches at 7 bases. The source is a woman aged 25 to 39 with COVID-19, enrolled during active disease. In DNA, the CDR3 is TGTGCCAGTAGTATATCAGCGGGATCGGAGCAGTTCTTC. Protein: CASSISAGSEQFF.